This T cell receptor (beta chain) was obtained from a study of blood T cell repertoires in COVID-19. Only in-frame clones appear in the TCRdb table, and some are missing; sequencing was by immunoSEQ multiplex PCR. The sample records some 150,000 clones, 86% being singletons. The CDR3 is 14 amino acids. CDR1 is ENHRY, CDR2 SYGVKD, per germline. V gave up 3 bases and J gave up 10 bases, with 18 bases separating them. The rearrangement uses TRBV10-3 and TRBJ1-1; a possible D gene is TRBD1 (5 bases). The TCR originated in a woman older than 75 in a cohort sampled during active or convalescent COVID-19. The sample taken for sequencing was peripheral blood. The CDR3 sequence: CAISDLVSGRGAFF. In DNA, the CDR3 is TGTGCCATCAGTGATCTGGTATCAGGGCGGGGAGCTTTCTTT.